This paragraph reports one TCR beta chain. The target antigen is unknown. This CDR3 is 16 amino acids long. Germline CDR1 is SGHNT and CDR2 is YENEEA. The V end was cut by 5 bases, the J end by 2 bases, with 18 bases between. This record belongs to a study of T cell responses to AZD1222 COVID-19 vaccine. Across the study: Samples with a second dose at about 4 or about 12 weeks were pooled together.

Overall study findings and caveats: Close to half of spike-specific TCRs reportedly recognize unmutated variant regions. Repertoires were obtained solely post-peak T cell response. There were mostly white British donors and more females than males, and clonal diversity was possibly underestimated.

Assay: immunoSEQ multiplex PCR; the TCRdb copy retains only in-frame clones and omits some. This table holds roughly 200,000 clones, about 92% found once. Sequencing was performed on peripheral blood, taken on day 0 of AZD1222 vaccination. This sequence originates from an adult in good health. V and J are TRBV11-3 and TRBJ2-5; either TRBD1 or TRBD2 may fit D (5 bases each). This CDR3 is CASSPNVRGPQETQYF. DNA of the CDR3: TGTGCCAGCAGCCCCAATGTTAGGGGACCTCAAGAGACCCAGTACTTC.